This T cell receptor beta chain was captured by sequencing in a study of T-cell reconstitution after alpha-beta-depleted transplantation in children. From germline, CDR1 is MNHEY and CDR2 SMNVEV (reference sequence). The CDR3 consists of 14 residues. Trimming cost V 4 bases and J 4 bases, with 11 bases left between them. Unique molecular identifiers were incorporated during preparation of the TCRbeta library. Via MiXCR, TCRdb re-called the PCR reads, giving one row per CDR3 protein. The sample comprises just over 70,000 distinct CDR3 sequences, about 7% of which are singletons, and about 2.3% rests with the top ten. The sample holds many counts of this clonotype.

J is TRBJ2-1 and V is TRBV27; no definite D call. Source: PBMCs from the stem cell graft donor, taken from the stem cell graft. The source of this sequence is a human donor who donated a stem cell graft to a child with acute lymphoblastic leukemia. This CDR3 reads CASSSEDSYNEQFF. CDR3 nucleotide sequence: TGTGCCAGCAGTTCCGAAGACTCATACAATGAGCAGTTCTTC.